The next 6 T cell receptor beta chains were all read from a single sample in a study of shared clonotypes between healthy human individuals. The assay was immunoSEQ multiplex PCR, and TCRdb's table has in-frame clones only and misses some. The data contain 2 million to 2.5 million clones, roughly 93% of them singletons. The specimen sequenced was naive CD4+ T cells from PBMCs. The subset: CD45RA+ positively selected. The receptors come from a man aged 18 to 35 in good health. Some clones in this sample may be carry-over from other donors' samples.

The chain employs TRBV30 and TRBJ2-2, with 8 positions matching TRBD1. Per the germline V gene, CDR1 is GTSNPN and CDR2 is SVGIG (reference sequence). The CDR3 contains 14 residues. V trimming: 5 bases; J trimming: 7 bases; junction bases outside the gene matches: 9. CDR3 residues: CAWGQGAQGGELFF. CDR3 in DNA: TGTGCCTGGGGGCAGGGGGCGCAAGGCGGGGAGCTGTTTTTT.

A remark on this clone: One end of the junction is discordant with germline, which a read error may explain. The chain couples TRBV5-3 to TRBJ2-2; D gene ambiguous. TRBV5-3 is an ORF; its function is uncertain. This CDR3 contains 12 residues. CDR3 residues: CARSLNSGELFF. The CDR3 DNA reads TGTGCCAGAAGCTTAAACAGCGGGGAGCTGTTTTTT.

This clone occurred once. The same CDR3 can be traced to other DNA sequences in this sample. This sequence joins TRBV18 and TRBJ1-4, with TRBD1 identical over 10 bases. The germline V gene has CDR1 KGHSH and CDR2 LQKENI. CDR3 length: 16 residues. V lost 3 bases and J lost 6; bases outside the gene matches: 7. The CDR3, as DNA: TGTGCCAGCTCACCTTCCCGGGACAGGGGATATGAAAAACTGTTTTTT. Its protein is CASSPSRDRGYEKLFF.

This chain joins TRBV7-2 and TRBJ2-1, with 8 bases identical to TRBD2. Per the germline V gene, CDR1 is SGHTA and CDR2 is FQGNSA. J was trimmed by 0 bases and V by 6 bases; bases with no gene match: 16. This CDR3 contains 19 residues. Written as DNA, the CDR3 is TGTGCCAGCAGTCCCGCCAGGGGCGGGAGGTCTCGCTCCTACAATGAGCAGTTCTTC. Its protein product is CASSPARGGRSRSYNEQFF.

This clone came up once. V is TRBV7-6 and J is TRBJ2-7, with TRBD2 matching 12 bases. Losses at the gene ends were 1 base for V and 1 base for J; bases not matched to a gene: 2. CDR1 is SGHVS and CDR2 is FNYEAQ in the germline V gene. This CDR3 contains 16 residues. CDR3 bases: TGTGCCAGCAGCTTAGGGACTAGCGGGGCTTCCTACGAGCAGTACTTC. Translated: CASSLGTSGASYEQYF.

The chain couples TRBV7-9 to TRBJ2-6; weak D call: TRBD1 (6 bases). Germline V gene data show CDR1 as SEHNR and CDR2 as FQNEAQ (reference sequence). CDR3 length: 14 amino acids. V was clipped by 4 bases and J by 7 bases, with 11 bases between them. The CDR3 protein is CASSSGQNANVLTF. The CDR3, as DNA: TGTGCCAGCAGCTCCGGACAGAATGCCAACGTCCTGACTTTC.